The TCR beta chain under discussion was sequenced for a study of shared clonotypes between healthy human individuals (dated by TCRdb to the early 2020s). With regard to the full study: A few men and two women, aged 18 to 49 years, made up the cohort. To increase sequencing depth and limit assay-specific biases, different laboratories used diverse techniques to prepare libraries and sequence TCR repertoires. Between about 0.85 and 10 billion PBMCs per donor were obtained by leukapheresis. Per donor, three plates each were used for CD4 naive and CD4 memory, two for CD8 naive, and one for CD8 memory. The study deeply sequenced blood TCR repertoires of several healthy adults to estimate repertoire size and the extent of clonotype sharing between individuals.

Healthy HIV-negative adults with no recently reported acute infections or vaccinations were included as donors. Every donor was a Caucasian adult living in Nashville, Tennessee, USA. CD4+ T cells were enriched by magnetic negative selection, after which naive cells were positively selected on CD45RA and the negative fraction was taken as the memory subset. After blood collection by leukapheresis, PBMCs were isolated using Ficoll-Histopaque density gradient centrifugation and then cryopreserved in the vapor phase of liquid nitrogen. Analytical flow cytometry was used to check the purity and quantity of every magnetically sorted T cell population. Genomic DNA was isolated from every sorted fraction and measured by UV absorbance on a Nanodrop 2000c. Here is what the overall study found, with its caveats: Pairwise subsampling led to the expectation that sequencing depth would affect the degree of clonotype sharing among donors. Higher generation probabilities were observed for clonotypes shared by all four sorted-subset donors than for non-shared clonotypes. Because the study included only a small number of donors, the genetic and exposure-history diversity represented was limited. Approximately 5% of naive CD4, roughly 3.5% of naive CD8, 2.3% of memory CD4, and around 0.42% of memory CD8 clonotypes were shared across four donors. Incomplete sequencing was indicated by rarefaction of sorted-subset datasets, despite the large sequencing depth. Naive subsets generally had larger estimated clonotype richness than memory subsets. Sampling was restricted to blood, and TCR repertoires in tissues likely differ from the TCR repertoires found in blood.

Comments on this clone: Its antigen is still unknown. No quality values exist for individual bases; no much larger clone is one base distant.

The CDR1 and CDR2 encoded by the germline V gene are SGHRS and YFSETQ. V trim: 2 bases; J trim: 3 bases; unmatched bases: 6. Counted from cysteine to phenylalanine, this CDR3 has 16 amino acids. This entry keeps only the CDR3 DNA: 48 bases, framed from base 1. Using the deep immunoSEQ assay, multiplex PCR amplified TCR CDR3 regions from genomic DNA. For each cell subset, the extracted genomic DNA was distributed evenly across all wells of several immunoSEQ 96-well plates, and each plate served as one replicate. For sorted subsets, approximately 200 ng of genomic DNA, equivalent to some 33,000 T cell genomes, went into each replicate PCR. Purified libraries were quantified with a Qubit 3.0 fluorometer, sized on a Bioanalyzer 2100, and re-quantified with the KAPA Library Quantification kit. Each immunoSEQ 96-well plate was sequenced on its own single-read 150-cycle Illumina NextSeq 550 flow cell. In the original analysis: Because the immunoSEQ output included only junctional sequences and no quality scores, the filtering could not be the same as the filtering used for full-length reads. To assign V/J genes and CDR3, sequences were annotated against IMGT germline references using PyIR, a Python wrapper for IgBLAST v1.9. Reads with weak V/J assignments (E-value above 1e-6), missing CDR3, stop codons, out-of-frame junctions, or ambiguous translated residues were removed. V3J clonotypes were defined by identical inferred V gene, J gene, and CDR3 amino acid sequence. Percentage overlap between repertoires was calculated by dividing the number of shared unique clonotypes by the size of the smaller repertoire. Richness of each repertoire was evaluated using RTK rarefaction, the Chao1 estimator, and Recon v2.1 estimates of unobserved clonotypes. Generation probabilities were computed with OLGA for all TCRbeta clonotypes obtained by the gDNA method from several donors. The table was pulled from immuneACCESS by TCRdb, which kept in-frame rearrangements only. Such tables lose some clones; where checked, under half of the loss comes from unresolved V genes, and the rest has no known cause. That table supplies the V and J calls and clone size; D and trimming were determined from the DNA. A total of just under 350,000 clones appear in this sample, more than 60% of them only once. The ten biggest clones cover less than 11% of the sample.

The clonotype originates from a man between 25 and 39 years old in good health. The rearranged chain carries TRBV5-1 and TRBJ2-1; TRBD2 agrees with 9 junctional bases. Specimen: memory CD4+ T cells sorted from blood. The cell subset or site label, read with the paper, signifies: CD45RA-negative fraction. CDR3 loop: CASSFNPSGNYNEQFF. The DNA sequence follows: TGCGCCAGCAGCTTTAACCCTAGCGGGAACTACAATGAGCAGTTCTTC.